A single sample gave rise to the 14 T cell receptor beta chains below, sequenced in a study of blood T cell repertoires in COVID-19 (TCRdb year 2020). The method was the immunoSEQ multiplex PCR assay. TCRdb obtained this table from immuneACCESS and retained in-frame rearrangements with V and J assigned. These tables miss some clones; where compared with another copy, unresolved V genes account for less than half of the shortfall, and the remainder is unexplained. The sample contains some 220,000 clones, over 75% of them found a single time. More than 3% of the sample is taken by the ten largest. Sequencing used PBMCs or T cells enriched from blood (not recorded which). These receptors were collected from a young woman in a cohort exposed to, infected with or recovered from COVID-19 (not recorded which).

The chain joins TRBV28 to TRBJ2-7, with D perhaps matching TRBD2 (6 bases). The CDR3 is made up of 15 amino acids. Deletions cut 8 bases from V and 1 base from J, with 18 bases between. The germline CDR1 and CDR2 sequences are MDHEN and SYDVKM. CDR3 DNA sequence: TGTGCCAGCCTTCGCAGCGGGCAGGAGTCCTACGAGCAGTACTTC. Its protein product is CASLRSGQESYEQYF.

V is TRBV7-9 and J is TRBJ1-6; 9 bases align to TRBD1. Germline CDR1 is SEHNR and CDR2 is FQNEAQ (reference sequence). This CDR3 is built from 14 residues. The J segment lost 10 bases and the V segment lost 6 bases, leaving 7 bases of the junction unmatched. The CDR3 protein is CASSAGTGLSPLHF. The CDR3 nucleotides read TGTGCCAGCAGTGCCGGGACAGGGCTATCACCCCTCCACTTT.

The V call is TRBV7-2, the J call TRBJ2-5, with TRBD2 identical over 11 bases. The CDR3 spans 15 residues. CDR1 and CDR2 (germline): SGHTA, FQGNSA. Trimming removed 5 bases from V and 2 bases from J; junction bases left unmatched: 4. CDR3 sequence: CASSPGLAEQETQYF. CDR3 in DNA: TGTGCCAGCAGCCCGGGACTAGCGGAGCAAGAGACCCAGTACTTC.

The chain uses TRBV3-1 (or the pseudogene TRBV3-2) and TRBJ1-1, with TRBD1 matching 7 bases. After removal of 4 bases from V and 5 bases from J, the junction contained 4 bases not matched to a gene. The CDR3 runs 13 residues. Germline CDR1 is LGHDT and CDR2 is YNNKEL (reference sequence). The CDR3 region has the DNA TGTGCCAGCAGCCGACAGGGTCAGACTGAAGCTTTCTTT. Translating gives CASSRQGQTEAFF.

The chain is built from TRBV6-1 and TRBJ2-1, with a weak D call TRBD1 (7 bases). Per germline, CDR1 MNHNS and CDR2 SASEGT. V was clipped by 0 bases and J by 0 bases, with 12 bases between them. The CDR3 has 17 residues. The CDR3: CASSEAEGASSYNEQFF. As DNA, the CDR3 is TGTGCCAGCAGTGAAGCGGAGGGGGCGAGCTCCTACAATGAGCAGTTCTTC.

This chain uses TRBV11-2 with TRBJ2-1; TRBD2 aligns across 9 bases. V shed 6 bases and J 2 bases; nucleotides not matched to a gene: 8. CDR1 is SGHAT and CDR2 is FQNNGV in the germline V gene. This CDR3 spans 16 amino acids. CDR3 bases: TGTGCCAGCAGGCTGACTAGCGGCATCCCCTACAATGAGCAGTTCTTC. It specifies CASRLTSGIPYNEQFF.

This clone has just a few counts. CDR3 amino acids: CASSPAGATNEKLFF. CDR3 DNA sequence: TGCGCCAGCAGCCCCGCCGGGGCAACTAATGAAAAACTGTTTTTT. The chain recombines TRBV4-1 with TRBJ1-4; D gene ambiguous. The V and J ends lost 4 bases and 0 bases respectively, with 9 bases between them. There are 15 residues in the CDR3. Germline CDR1 and CDR2: MGHRA and YSYEKL.

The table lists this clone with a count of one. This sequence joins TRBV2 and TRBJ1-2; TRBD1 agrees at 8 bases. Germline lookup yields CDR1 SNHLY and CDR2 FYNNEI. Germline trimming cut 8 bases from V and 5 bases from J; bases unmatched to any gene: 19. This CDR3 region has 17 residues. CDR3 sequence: CASLLTQDRVTSYGYTF. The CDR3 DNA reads TGTGCCAGCCTACTAACCCAGGACAGGGTGACTTCATATGGCTACACCTTC.

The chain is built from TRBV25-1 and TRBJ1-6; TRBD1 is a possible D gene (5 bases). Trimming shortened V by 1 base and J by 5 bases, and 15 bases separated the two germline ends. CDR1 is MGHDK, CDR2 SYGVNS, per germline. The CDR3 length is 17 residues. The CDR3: CASSEFIGGWDNSPLHF. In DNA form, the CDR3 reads TGTGCCAGCAGTGAATTTATCGGGGGATGGGATAATTCACCCCTCCACTTT.

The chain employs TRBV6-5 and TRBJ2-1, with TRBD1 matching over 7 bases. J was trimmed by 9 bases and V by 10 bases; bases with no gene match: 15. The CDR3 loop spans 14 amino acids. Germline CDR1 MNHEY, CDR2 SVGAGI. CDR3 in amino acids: CATRRGQASLEQFF. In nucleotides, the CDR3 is TGTGCCACGAGAAGGGGGCAAGCCTCACTTGAGCAGTTCTTC.

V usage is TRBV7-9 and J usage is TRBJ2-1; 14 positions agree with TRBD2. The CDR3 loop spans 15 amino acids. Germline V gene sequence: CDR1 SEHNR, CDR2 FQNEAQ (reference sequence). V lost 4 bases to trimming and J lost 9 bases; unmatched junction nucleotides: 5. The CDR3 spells CASSSGLAGVSEQFF. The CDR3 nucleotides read TGTGCCAGCAGCTCGGGACTAGCGGGAGTGAGTGAGCAGTTCTTC.

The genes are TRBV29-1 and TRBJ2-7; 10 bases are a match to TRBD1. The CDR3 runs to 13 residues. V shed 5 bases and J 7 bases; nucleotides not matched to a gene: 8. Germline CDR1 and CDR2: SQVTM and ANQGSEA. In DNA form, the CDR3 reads TGCAGCGTTTCCGGGACAGGGGACGGTGAGCAGTACTTC. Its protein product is CSVSGTGDGEQYF.

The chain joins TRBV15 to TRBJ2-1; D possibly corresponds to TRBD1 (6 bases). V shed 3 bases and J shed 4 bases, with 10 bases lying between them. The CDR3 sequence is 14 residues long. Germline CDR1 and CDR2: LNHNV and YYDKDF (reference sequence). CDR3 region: CATSSRDTYNEQFF. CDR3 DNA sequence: TGTGCCACCAGCAGCCGGGACACATACAATGAGCAGTTCTTC.

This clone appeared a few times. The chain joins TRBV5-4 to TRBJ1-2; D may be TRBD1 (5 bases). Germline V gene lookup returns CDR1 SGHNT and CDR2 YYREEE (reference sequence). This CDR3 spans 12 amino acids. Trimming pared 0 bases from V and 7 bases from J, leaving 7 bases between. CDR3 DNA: TGTGCCAGCAGCTTGGGGGGCTCTGGCTACACCTTC. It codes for CASSLGGSGYTF.